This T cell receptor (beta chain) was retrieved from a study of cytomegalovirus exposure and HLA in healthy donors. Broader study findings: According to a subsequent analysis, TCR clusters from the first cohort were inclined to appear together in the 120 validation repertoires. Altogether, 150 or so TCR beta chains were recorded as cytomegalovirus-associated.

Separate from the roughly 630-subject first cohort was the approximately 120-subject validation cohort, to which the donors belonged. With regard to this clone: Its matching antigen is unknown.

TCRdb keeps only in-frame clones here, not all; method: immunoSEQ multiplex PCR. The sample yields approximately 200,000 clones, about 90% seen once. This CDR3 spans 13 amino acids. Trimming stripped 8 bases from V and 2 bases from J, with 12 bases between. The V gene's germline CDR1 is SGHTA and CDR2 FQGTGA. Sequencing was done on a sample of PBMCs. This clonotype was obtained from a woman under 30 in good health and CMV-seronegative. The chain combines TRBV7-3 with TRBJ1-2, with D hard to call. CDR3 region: CASPLLSNYGYTF. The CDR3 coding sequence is TGTGCCAGCCCTCTTTTATCGAACTATGGCTACACCTTC.